Below are 27 T cell receptor beta chains sequenced from a single sample in a study of T cell repertoires in cytomegalovirus infection. Their cognate antigens are unknown. TCRdb processed the reads anew with MiXCR; each CDR3 protein has one entry. The sample yields hundreds of thousands of distinct CDR3 sequences, about a third seen once. The specimen was cultured CD8+ T cells from PBMCs, collected from culture after CMV antigen stimulation. The source is a human donor in good health (CMV status not recorded). Some clones in this sample may be carry-over from other donors' samples.

By share, this clonotype ranks as medium-sized. The chain joins TRBV6-5 to TRBJ2-2; D is perhaps TRBD1 (6 bases). CDR1 and CDR2 (germline): MNHEY, SVGAGI. V dropped 3 bases and J dropped 4 bases, with 9 bases sitting between them. The CDR3 runs to 14 residues. Here the CDR3 DNA reads TGTGCCAGCAGTTATTACAGGGCCACCGGGGAGCTGTTTTTT. This codes for CASSYYRATGELFF.

This clonotype was picked up many times. The chain couples TRBV12-3 or TRBV12-4 to TRBJ1-4; TRBD1 might be the D (6 bases). V lost 7 bases and J 6 bases, leaving 21 bases between the germline ends. This CDR3 contains 16 residues. The CDR3 region has the DNA TGTGCCAGCACCTTCGACAGGCAGCAGTTTCATGAAAAACTGTTTTTT. It codes for CASTFDRQQFHEKLFF.

Remarks on this clonotype: A much more abundant neighbour one base away suggests this may be a read error. The chain employs TRBV11-3 and TRBJ2-3; 9 bases align to TRBD2. The CDR3 contains 16 residues. Germline V CDR1 and CDR2: SGHNT, YENEEA. This CDR3 is CVSSLYGSGGVDTQYF. The CDR3 coding sequence is TGTGTCAGCAGCTTATACGGTAGCGGGGGCGTAGATACGCAGTATTTT.

This clonotype showed up just a few times. The chain employs TRBV6-2 or TRBV6-3 and TRBJ2-1; D possibly matches TRBD1 or TRBD2 (5 bases each). Germline CDR1 MNHEY, CDR2 SVGEGT. The CDR3 is 14 residues long. Between the trimmed V and J ends, which lost 8 bases and 2 bases, there was a span of 13 bases. The CDR3 loop reads CASSGTSPYNEQFF. CDR3 nucleotide sequence: TGTGCCAGCTCCGGGACGTCCCCCTACAATGAGCAGTTCTTC.

This sequence joins TRBV20-1 and TRBJ2-1; 8 positions agree with TRBD2. CDR1 is DFQATT and CDR2 is SNEGSKA in the germline V gene (reference sequence). V trimming: 4 bases; J trimming: 4 bases; junction bases outside the gene matches: 9. This CDR3 region has 15 residues. CDR3 region: CSATVRLASYNEQFF. The CDR3, as DNA: TGCAGTGCTACGGTGCGACTAGCGTCTTACAATGAGCAGTTCTTC.

With respect to this clonotype: Being one base from a much bigger clone, this may be a read error. In nucleotides, the CDR3 is TGTGCCAGCAGCATAGGCGGGGGGGTCACAGATACGCAGTATTTT. It is translated as CASSIGGGVTDTQYF. V usage is TRBV27 and J usage is TRBJ2-3; 9 nucleotides agree with TRBD2. The CDR3 totals 15 residues. The trim removed 6 bases at V and 2 bases at J, leaving 6 bases unmatched. Germline CDR1 MNHEY, CDR2 SMNVEV (reference sequence).

V usage is TRBV28 and J usage is TRBJ1-4; a weak D match, TRBD1 (5 bases). Germline values: CDR1 MDHEN, CDR2 SYDVKM. Trimming pared 3 bases from V and 6 bases from J, leaving 8 bases between. The CDR3 extends over 13 amino acids. This chain's CDR3 is CASSLRGDEKLFF. In DNA form, the CDR3 reads TGTGCCAGCAGTTTGAGAGGGGATGAAAAACTGTTTTTT.

This clonotype turned up a few times. The chain recombines TRBV19 with TRBJ2-5; possibly TRBD2 for D (6 bases). The ends were cut back, 3 bases at V and 6 bases at J, with 20 bases in the middle. In germline, CDR1 is LNHDA, CDR2 SQIVND (reference sequence). The CDR3 is 16 amino acids. The chain's CDR3 is CASSMVVGGGLKTQYF. The CDR3 region has the DNA TGTGCCAGTAGTATGGTGGTAGGTGGAGGGTTGAAGACCCAGTACTTC.

There are a few counts of this clonotype. The V gene is TRBV4-1, the J gene TRBJ1-1; 7 bases match TRBD1. The CDR3 totals 14 residues. The V and J ends lost 1 base and 8 bases, in that order; junction bases with no gene match: 7. CDR1 is MGHRA and CDR2 is YSYEKL in the germline V gene. CDR3 sequence reads: CASSQGDSAMEAFF. The CDR3, as DNA: TGCGCCAGCAGCCAAGGGGACAGCGCAATGGAAGCTTTCTTT.

This clonotype was seen many times. This rearrangement joins TRBV7-8 to TRBJ2-7; no clear D. CDR1 is SGHVS, CDR2 FQNEAQ, per germline. CDR3 length: 13 amino acids. CDR3 residues: CASTLSPHGEQYV. The CDR3 nucleotides are TGTGCCAGCACCTTATCTCCACACGGGGAGCAGTACGTC.

The chain links TRBV19 to TRBJ1-2; D is possibly TRBD1 (5 bases). CDR3 length: 14 amino acids. V was pared by 1 base and J by 4 bases, with 10 bases between. Germline CDR1 is LNHDA and CDR2 is SQIVND (reference sequence). DNA of the CDR3: TGTGCCAGTAGTATAGCGCGGGGCCGCTATGGCTACACCTTC. Amino acid sequence: CASSIARGRYGYTF.

This clonotype was counted a few times. V usage is TRBV7-9 and J usage is TRBJ2-1, with D perhaps being TRBD1 or TRBD2 (5 bases each). CDR3 size: 16 residues. Trimming cost V 2 bases and J 5 bases, with 16 bases left between them. Germline CDR1 reads SEHNR; CDR2 reads FQNEAQ (reference sequence). Here the CDR3 reads CASSLQGGQGHNEQFF. CDR3 nucleotides: TGTGCCAGCAGCTTACAAGGAGGCCAGGGCCACAATGAGCAGTTCTTC.

The rearrangement uses TRBV11-3 and TRBJ2-3; D could derive from TRBD1 or TRBD2 (5 bases each). V was shortened by 5 bases and J by 2 bases, with 17 bases between the two germline ends. The CDR3 is 16 amino acids. Looked up from germline, CDR1 is SGHNT and CDR2 is YENEEA. CDR3 in DNA: TGTGCCAGCAGCCAAGGACTCGTTGGGGCCACAGATACGCAGTATTTT. Residues: CASSQGLVGATDTQYF.

This clonotype has a count of ten or more. The chain links TRBV19 to TRBJ2-1; maybe TRBD2 (6 bases). The CDR3 runs to 17 residues. Germline V lookup: CDR1 LNHDA, CDR2 SQIVND (reference sequence). Trimming left V 1 base short and J 0 bases short, with 13 bases between. The CDR3 DNA is TGTGCCAGTAGTATAGCGGGACTCAGGGACTCCTACAATGAGCAGTTCTTC. It translates to CASSIAGLRDSYNEQFF.

This clonotype showed up just a few times. The J gene is TRBJ2-1, the V gene TRBV5-8; 7 bases are shared with TRBD1. The trim removed 1 base at V and 1 base at J, leaving 5 bases unmatched. This CDR3 is built from 16 residues. The germline CDR1 and CDR2 sequences are SGHTS and YDEGEE. The CDR3 sequence is CASSLIQGESYNEQFF. In DNA, the CDR3 is TGTGCCAGCAGCTTGATCCAGGGGGAATCCTACAATGAGCAGTTCTTC.

This rearrangement joins TRBV27 to TRBJ1-1; D unclear. The CDR3 consists of 12 residues. The germline gives CDR1 MNHEY, CDR2 SMNVEV (reference sequence). The V end was cut by 6 bases, the J end by 3 bases, with 8 bases between. CDR3: CASREGYTEAFF. The CDR3 nucleotides are TGTGCCAGCAGGGAGGGTTACACTGAAGCTTTCTTT.

V is TRBV5-6 and J is TRBJ2-1, with D perhaps TRBD2 (6 bases). V dropped 6 bases and J dropped 0 bases, with 16 bases sitting between them. CDR3 length: 16 amino acids. The V gene's germline CDR1 is SGHDT and CDR2 YYEEEE. In DNA form, the CDR3 reads TGTGCCAGCAACGACCGCCCGGGACTCTCCTACAATGAGCAGTTCTTC. Its translation: CASNDRPGLSYNEQFF.

The gene calls are TRBV6-1 and TRBJ1-5; D is possibly TRBD1 (6 bases). The germline gives CDR1 MNHNS, CDR2 SASEGT. This CDR3 has 14 amino acids. The ends were cut back, 8 bases at V and 7 bases at J, with 18 bases in the middle. The CDR3 here is CASSVTGRGQPQHF. As DNA, the CDR3 is TGTGCCAGCTCAGTTACCGGCAGGGGCCAGCCCCAGCATTTT.

V and J are TRBV27 and TRBJ1-2; 8 bases agree with TRBD1. In germline, CDR1 is MNHEY, CDR2 SMNVEV (reference sequence). There are 16 residues in the CDR3. J gave up 2 bases and V 3 bases, and 8 bases lay outside the gene matches. The CDR3 loop reads CASSLVRQGRNYGYTF. The CDR3 DNA reads as TGTGCCAGCAGTTTGGTGAGACAGGGGCGCAACTATGGCTACACCTTC.

This clonotype was detected ten times or more. This chain uses TRBV6-5 with TRBJ2-7; possibly TRBD1 or TRBD2 for D (6 bases each). CDR3 length: 14 amino acids. In germline, CDR1 is MNHEY, CDR2 SVGAGI. V lost 1 base and J 4 bases, leaving 11 bases between the germline ends. The CDR3 is CASSYFEGGYEQYF. Written as DNA, the CDR3 is TGTGCCAGCAGTTACTTCGAAGGGGGGTACGAGCAGTACTTC.

This clonotype was seen a single time. This chain uses TRBV4-1 with TRBJ2-7, with 12 bases identical to TRBD1. This CDR3 has 16 amino acids. CDR1 and CDR2 from the germline V gene are MGHRA and YSYEKL. J lost 7 bases, V lost 2 bases, and 9 bases had no gene match. The DNA of the CDR3 is TGCGCCAGCAGCCAACGTCCCGGGACAGGGGGCGGTGAGCAGTACTTC. It codes for CASSQRPGTGGGEQYF.

V gene TRBV13 combines with J gene TRBJ1-5; D gene unclear. Trimming cost V 2 bases and J 7 bases, with 9 bases left between them. Germline CDR1 reads PRHDT; CDR2 reads FYEKMQ (reference sequence). CDR3 length: 13 residues. CDR3 in DNA: TGTGCCAGCAGCTTATCCGGGTTCCAGCCCCAGCATTTT. It specifies CASSLSGFQPQHF.

The chain carries TRBV14 and TRBJ2-3; 9 bases agree with TRBD2. The V segment lost 0 bases and the J segment 5 bases; nucleotides outside the gene matches: 6. The CDR3 spans 16 residues. Germline CDR1 is SGHDN and CDR2 is FVKESK. For the CDR3, the DNA is TGTGCCAGCAGCCAAGACGGCGGGGGGGCCATAGATACGCAGTATTTT. Translated, it gives CASSQDGGGAIDTQYF. Full variable domain (rest looked up from reference TRBV14 and TRBJ2-3): EAGVTQFPSHSVIEKGQTVTLRCDPISGHDNLYWYRRVMGKEIKFLLHFVKESKQDESGMPNNRFLAERTGGTYSTLKVQPAELEDSGVYFCASSQDGGGAIDTQYFGPGTRLTVL.

This clonotype was observed a handful of times. This chain uses TRBV12-3 or TRBV12-4 with TRBJ1-1, with D possibly matching TRBD1 (5 bases). This CDR3 is built from 12 residues. V lost 6 bases and J 6 bases, leaving 11 bases between the germline ends. For the CDR3, the DNA is TGTGCCAGCAGGGACAACAGCGCTGAAGCTTTCTTT. Translated, it gives CASRDNSAEAFF.

The V call is TRBV11-2, the J call TRBJ2-4; 8 nucleotides align to TRBD1. The CDR3 runs to 13 residues. Germline V lookup: CDR1 SGHAT, CDR2 FQNNGV. Losses at the gene ends were 5 bases for V and 6 bases for J; bases not matched to a gene: 3. The CDR3 nucleotides are TGTGCCAGCAGCCGGACAGGGTTAAACATTCAGTACTTC. The encoded protein is CASSRTGLNIQYF.

A few counts support this clonotype. This sequence joins TRBV6-2 or TRBV6-3 and TRBJ1-2, with 11 bases that match TRBD1. Germline loops: CDR1 MNHEY, CDR2 SVGEGT. Germline trimming cut 5 bases from V and 9 bases from J; bases unmatched to any gene: 20. The CDR3 contains 18 residues. In DNA form, the CDR3 reads TGTGCCAGCAGTCAAGAAAGGACAGGGGGCTTGGTTGGCCCGCGCTACACCTTC. Its protein is CASSQERTGGLVGPRYTF.

V gene TRBV19 combines with J gene TRBJ1-5; 7 nucleotides match TRBD1. The ends lost 2 bases at V and 4 bases at J; junction bases unmatched: 5. Germline-derived CDR1 and CDR2 are LNHDA and SQIVND (reference sequence). This CDR3 contains 15 residues. CDR3 sequence: CASSIMEQGNQPQHF. The CDR3 DNA sequence: TGTGCCAGTAGTATAATGGAACAGGGGAATCAGCCCCAGCATTTT. The full variable domain, in which reference TRBV19 and TRBJ1-5 provide the parts outside the CDR3, is DGGITQSPKYLFRKEGQNVTLSCEQNLNHDAMYWYRQDPGQGLRLIYYSQIVNDFQKGDIAEGYSVSREKKESFPLTVTSAQKNPTAFYLCASSIMEQGNQPQHFGDGTRLSIL.